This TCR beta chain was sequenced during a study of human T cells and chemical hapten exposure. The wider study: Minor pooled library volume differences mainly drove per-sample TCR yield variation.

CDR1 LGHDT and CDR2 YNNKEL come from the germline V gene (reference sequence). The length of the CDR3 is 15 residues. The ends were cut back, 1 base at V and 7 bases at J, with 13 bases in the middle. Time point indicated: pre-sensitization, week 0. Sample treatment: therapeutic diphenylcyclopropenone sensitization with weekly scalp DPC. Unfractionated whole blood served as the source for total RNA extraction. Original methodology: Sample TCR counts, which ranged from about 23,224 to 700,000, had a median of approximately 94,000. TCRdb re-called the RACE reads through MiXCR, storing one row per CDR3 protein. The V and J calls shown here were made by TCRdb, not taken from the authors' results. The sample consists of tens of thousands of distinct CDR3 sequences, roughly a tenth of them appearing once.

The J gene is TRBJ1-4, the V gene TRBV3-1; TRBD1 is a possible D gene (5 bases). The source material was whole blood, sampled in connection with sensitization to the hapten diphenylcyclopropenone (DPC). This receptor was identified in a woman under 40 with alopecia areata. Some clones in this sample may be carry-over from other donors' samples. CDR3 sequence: CASSQVGGAGEKLFF. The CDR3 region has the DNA TGTGCCAGCAGCCAAGTGGGCGGGGCCGGTGAAAAACTGTTTTTT.